This record looks at one T cell receptor beta chain sequence and its context. The immunoSEQ assay was v3. Each library reached 2.1 million or so read pairs, or roughly 4.5-6 million at deep level. Method: immunoSEQ multiplex PCR; TCRdb's copy keeps in-frame clones and lacks some. Of some 16,000 clones listed, 70% to 85% are singletons. The time point is: pre-treatment sample, taken before nivolumab and TIL therapy. Adults with stage 4 NSCLC were enrolled in a phase I trial. Trimming at V came to 4 bases and at J to 2 bases, leaving 3 bases not matched to a gene. The CDR3 loop spans 14 amino acids. In germline, CDR1 is SGHRS, CDR2 YFSETQ. This sample was included in a study of TIL therapy for anti-PD-1-resistant metastatic lung cancer. Across the whole study: Most patients had lung adenocarcinoma; several tumors were EGFR-mutant, two ALK-rearranged; half smoked currently or formerly.

This clonotype was obtained from a person aged 25 to 85 with non-small cell lung cancer. The sample in question was blood, obtained at baseline. The rearrangement uses TRBV5-1 and TRBJ1-3; 7 bases map to TRBD1. CDR3 DNA: TGCGCCAGCAGCCAGGACAGGACTGGAAACACCATATATTTT. Its protein is CASSQDRTGNTIYF.